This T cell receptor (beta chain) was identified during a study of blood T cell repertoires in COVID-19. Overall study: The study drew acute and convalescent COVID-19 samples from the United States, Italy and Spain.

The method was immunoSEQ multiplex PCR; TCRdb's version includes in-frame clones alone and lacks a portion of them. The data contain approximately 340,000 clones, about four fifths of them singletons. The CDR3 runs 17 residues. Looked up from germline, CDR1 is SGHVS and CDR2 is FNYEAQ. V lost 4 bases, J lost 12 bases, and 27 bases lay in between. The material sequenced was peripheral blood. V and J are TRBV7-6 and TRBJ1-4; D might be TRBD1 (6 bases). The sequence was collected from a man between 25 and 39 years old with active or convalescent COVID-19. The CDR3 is CASSSTVQGSLNGELFF. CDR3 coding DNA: TGTGCCAGCAGCTCTACCGTTCAGGGGTCCTTAAACGGGGAACTGTTTTTT.